The rows below give T cell receptor beta chains drawn from one sample of a study of spatial heterogeneity in lung cancer. TCRdb reanalysed the 5' RACE reads using MiXCR and keeps one entry per CDR3 protein. This sample carries 35,000 to 45,000 distinct CDR3 sequences, approximately 6.8% of them seen once, and the ten largest clones take approximately 30%. The sequences come from PBMCs, collected at surgery. These receptors all stem from a female donor with early-stage non-small cell lung cancer. CDR3s include the opening cysteine and the closing phenylalanine or tryptophan. The order of the fields is V gene, D gene, clone size, J gene, CDR3 protein, CDR3 DNA. A D gene is named only where the DNA matches it firmly. Size is stated for part of the rows, as once, few or many counts, or as a class when the clone is expanded.

>TRBV5-1|NA|many|TRBJ2-2
CASSWPLANTGELFF
TGCGCCAGCAGCTGGCCCCTTGCGAACACCGGGGAGCTGTTTTTT
>TRBV18|NA|many|TRBJ2-5
CASSRIQETQYF
TGTGCCAGCTCACGGATCCAAGAGACCCAGTACTTC
>TRBV7-9|NA|many|TRBJ2-7
CASSLGVYEQYF
TGTGCCAGCAGCTTAGGGGTCTACGAGCAGTACTTC
>TRBV5-6|TRBD2|many|TRBJ2-5
CASSLLAGGTQYF
TGTGCCAGCAGTTTACTAGCGGGCGGGACCCAGTACTTC
>TRBV10-3|TRBD2|many|TRBJ2-7
CAISVGLAGGPAYEQYF
TGTGCCATCAGTGTCGGACTAGCGGGAGGCCCCGCCTACGAGCAGTACTTC
>TRBV5-4|NA|many|TRBJ1-1
CASSLARTMSEAFF
TGTGCCAGCAGCTTGGCCAGGACAATGTCTGAAGCTTTCTTT
>TRBV4-1|TRBD2|many|TRBJ2-3
CASSQAGLVTDTQYF
TGCGCCAGCAGCCAAGCTGGACTAGTCACAGATACGCAGTATTTT
>TRBV29-1|NA|NA|TRBJ2-7
CSILDQASYEQYF
TGCAGCATTCTGGATCAGGCCTCCTACGAGCAGTACTTC
>TRBV5-1|NA|few|TRBJ1-1
CASSAGRRNTEAFF
TGCGCCAGCAGCGCAGGCAGGAGAAACACTGAAGCTTTCTTT
>TRBV30|TRBD2|NA|TRBJ2-5
CAWSVGLAGGQETQYF
TGTGCCTGGAGTGTAGGGCTAGCGGGAGGGCAAGAGACCCAGTACTTC
>TRBV5-1|NA|many|TRBJ2-6
CASSLRNSEGANVLTF
TGCGCCAGCAGCTTACGAAACTCGGAAGGGGCCAACGTCCTGACTTTC
>TRBV30|NA|many|TRBJ1-1
CAWSVAPNTEAFF
TGTGCCTGGAGTGTGGCGCCGAACACTGAAGCTTTCTTT
>TRBV15|TRBD1|many|TRBJ2-3
CATSRDGGTGADTQYF
TGTGCCACCAGCAGAGATGGAGGGACAGGGGCAGATACGCAGTATTTT
>TRBV18|TRBD2|many|TRBJ2-1
CASSPTSGRDEQFF
TGTGCCAGCTCACCGACTAGCGGGAGGGATGAGCAGTTCTTC
>TRBV9|NA|many|TRBJ2-3
CASSVSGGLRDTQYF
TGTGCCAGCAGCGTATCGGGGGGCCTCCGGGATACGCAGTATTTT
>TRBV15|NA|many|TRBJ2-1
CATSRELVLYNNEQFF
TGTGCCACCAGCAGAGAGTTAGTGTTATACAACAATGAGCAGTTCTTC
>TRBV6-6|TRBD2|few|TRBJ2-3
CASEGLAGDTQYF
TGTGCCTCGGAGGGACTAGCGGGAGATACGCAGTATTTT
>TRBV20-1|NA|many|TRBJ2-5
CSGRGQETQYF
TGCAGTGGTCGCGGTCAAGAGACCCAGTACTTC
>TRBV5-1|NA|NA|TRBJ1-6
CASSLGYNSPLHF
TGCGCCAGCAGCTTGGGATATAATTCACCCCTCCACTTT
>TRBV7-8|TRBD2|NA|TRBJ2-7
CASSLEAGLAGLEQYF
TGTGCCAGCAGCTTAGAAGCCGGACTAGCGGGACTCGAGCAGTACTTC
>TRBV20-1|NA|few|TRBJ2-5
CSARDIRGPETQYF
TGCAGTGCTAGAGATATACGGGGGCCAGAGACCCAGTACTTC
>TRBV6-2/TRBV6-3|NA|NA|TRBJ2-7
CASVGRYEQYF
TGTGCCAGCGTGGGACGCTACGAGCAGTACTTC
>TRBV2|NA|once|TRBJ2-1
CASSDRRFSIYNEQFF
TGTGCCAGCAGTGACCGTAGGTTCAGTATCTACAATGAGCAGTTCTTC
>TRBV20-1|TRBD2|many|TRBJ2-3
CSASGLVADTQYF
TGCAGTGCTAGTGGACTAGTAGCAGATACGCAGTATTTT
>TRBV6-2/TRBV6-3|NA|many|TRBJ2-3
CASSYPDPGHTQYF
TGTGCCAGCAGTTACCCCGACCCGGGTCATACGCAGTATTTT
>TRBV19|TRBD2|NA|TRBJ2-7
CASSIGLAGDYEQYF
TGTGCCAGTAGTATTGGACTAGCGGGAGATTACGAGCAGTACTTC
>TRBV12-3/TRBV12-4|NA|few|TRBJ2-7
CASGGLKGPSEQYF
TGTGCCAGCGGGGGACTTAAGGGCCCATCGGAGCAGTACTTC
>TRBV20-1|NA|many|TRBJ2-7
CSALDQGEQYF
TGCAGTGCTCTCGACCAAGGCGAGCAGTACTTC
>TRBV2|TRBD1|NA|TRBJ1-1
CASIGTGGGTEAFF
TGTGCCAGCATTGGGACAGGAGGGGGAACTGAAGCTTTCTTT
>TRBV5-1|NA|few|TRBJ1-1
CASSLDLDRAEAFF
TGCGCCAGCAGCTTGGACCTCGACAGAGCTGAAGCTTTCTTT
>TRBV28|TRBD1|many|TRBJ2-1
CASSWTGDDSYNEQFF
TGTGCCAGCAGTTGGACAGGGGACGACTCCTACAATGAGCAGTTCTTC
>TRBV9|NA|few|TRBJ2-1
CASSVGPTEQYEQFF
TGTGCCAGCAGCGTAGGACCAACTGAACAATATGAGCAGTTCTTC
>TRBV7-2|NA|NA|TRBJ2-3
CASSFEREGTQYF
TGTGCCAGCAGCTTTGAGAGAGAGGGTACGCAGTATTTT
>TRBV7-2|NA|many|TRBJ2-3
CASSWGGSTDTQYF
TGTGCCAGCAGCTGGGGCGGGAGCACAGATACGCAGTATTTT
>TRBV7-8|NA|NA|TRBJ2-7
CASSHKPGEQYF
TGTGCCAGCAGCCACAAGCCGGGGGAGCAGTACTTC